The 2 T cell receptor beta chains below all came from one sample that was sequenced in a study of response to subunit inactivated influenza vaccine. TCRdb reprocessed the RT-PCR reads via MiXCR and lists one record per CDR3 protein. The data contain 710,000 or so distinct CDR3 sequences, around 14% of them singletons. The sample was PBMCs from blood, taken 11 to 12 days after vaccination. The receptors here all came from a man in his fifties who received an inactivated influenza vaccine.

This clonotype was seen a few times. The chain is built from TRBV7-9 and TRBJ2-7, with a weak D call TRBD2 (5 bases). The V and J ends lost 0 bases and 2 bases respectively, with 8 bases between them. This CDR3 spans 14 amino acids. The germline gives CDR1 SEHNR, CDR2 FQNEAQ (reference sequence). CDR3: CASSLAGLTYEQYF. The CDR3 coding sequence is TGTGCCAGCAGCTTAGCAGGACTGACCTACGAGCAGTACTTC.

There are a few counts of this clonotype. The V and J genes are TRBV28 and TRBJ1-2, with a tentative D call TRBD1 (6 bases). The germline CDR1 and CDR2 sequences are MDHEN and SYDVKM. This CDR3 is 13 amino acids long. The V gene lost 6 bases and the J gene lost 5 bases, with 13 bases spanning the gap. This CDR3 reads CASSLDSRYGYTF. The CDR3 DNA follows: TGTGCCAGCAGCCTGGACAGCCGTTATGGCTACACCTTC.